This T cell receptor beta chain was found in a study of T-cell reconstitution after alpha-beta-depleted transplantation in children. Overall study findings and caveats: The study reportedly traced alpha-beta T cells about two months after transplant to several hundred expanded graft clones.

Unique molecular identifiers were built into the TCRbeta library. TCRdb re-analysed the PCR reads in MiXCR, keeping a single row per CDR3 protein. Of hundreds of thousands of distinct CDR3 sequences listed, about an eighth are singletons. The V and J ends lost 3 bases and 0 bases respectively, with 6 bases between them. CDR3 length: 14 residues. This clonotype was counted between two and nine times. Its cognate antigen is unknown. This sample comprised PBMCs, mostly from graft donor cells, obtained 360 days after TCRalphabeta/CD19-depleted stem cell transplant. The receptor's source is a male patient younger than 18 who had a stem cell transplant for acute myeloid leukemia, so the T cells may come from the graft donor. This chain uses TRBV12-3 or TRBV12-4 with TRBJ1-5; D is undetermined. CDR3 coding DNA: TGTGCCAGCAGTTTCGCAGCTAGCAATCAGCCCCAGCATTTT. Protein: CASSFAASNQPQHF.